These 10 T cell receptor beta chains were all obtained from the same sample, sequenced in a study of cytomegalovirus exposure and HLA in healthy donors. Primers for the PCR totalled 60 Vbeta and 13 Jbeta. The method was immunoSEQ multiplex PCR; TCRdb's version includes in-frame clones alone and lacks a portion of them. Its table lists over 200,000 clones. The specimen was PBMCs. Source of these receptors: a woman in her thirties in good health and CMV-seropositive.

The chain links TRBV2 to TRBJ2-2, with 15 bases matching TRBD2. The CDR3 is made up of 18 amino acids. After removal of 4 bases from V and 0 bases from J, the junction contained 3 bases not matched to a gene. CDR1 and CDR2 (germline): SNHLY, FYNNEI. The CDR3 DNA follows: TGTGCCAGCAGTGGGGGACTAGCGGGGGGAGCGAACACCGGGGAGCTGTTTTTT. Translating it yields CASSGGLAGGANTGELFF.

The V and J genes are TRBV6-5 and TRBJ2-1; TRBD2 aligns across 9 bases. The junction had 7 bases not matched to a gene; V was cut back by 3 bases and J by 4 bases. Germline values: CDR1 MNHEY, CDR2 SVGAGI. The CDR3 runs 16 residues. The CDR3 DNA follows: TGTGCCAGCAGTTATATAGCGGGAGTAGGTTACAATGAGCAGTTCTTC. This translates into CASSYIAGVGYNEQFF.

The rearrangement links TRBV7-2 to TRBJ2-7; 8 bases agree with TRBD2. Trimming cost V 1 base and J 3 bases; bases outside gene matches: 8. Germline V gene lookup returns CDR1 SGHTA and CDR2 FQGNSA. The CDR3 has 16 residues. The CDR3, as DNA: TGTGCCAGCAGCTTAGTTGCGGGGGGCGCATACTACGAGCAGTACTTC. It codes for CASSLVAGGAYYEQYF.

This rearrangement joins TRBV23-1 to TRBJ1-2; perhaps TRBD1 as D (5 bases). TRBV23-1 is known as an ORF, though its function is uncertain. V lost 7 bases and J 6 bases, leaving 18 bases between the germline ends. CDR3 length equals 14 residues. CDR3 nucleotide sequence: TGCGCCAGCACCCTTCGAGGACGGGGGGATGGCTACACCTTC. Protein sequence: CASTLRGRGDGYTF.

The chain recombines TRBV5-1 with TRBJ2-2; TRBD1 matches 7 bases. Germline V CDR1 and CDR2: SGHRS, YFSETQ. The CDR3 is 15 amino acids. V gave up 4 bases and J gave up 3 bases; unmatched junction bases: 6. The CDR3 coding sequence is TGCGCCAGCAGCGCCGACAGGGCATACACCGGGGAGCTGTTTTTT. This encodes CASSADRAYTGELFF.

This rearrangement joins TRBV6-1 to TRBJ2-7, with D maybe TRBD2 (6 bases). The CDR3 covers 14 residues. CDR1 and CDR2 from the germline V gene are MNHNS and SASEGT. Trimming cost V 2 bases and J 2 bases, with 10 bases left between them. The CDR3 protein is CASSETGGAYEQYF. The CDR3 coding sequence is TGTGCCAGCAGTGAAACTGGCGGGGCCTACGAGCAGTACTTC.

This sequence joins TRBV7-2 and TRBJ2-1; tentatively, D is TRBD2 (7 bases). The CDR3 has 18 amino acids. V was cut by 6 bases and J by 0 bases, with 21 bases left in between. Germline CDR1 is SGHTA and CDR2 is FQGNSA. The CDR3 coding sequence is TGTGCCAGCAGAGGGGACTCGCGGGGGCTCATCTCCTACAATGAGCAGTTCTTC. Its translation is CASRGDSRGLISYNEQFF.

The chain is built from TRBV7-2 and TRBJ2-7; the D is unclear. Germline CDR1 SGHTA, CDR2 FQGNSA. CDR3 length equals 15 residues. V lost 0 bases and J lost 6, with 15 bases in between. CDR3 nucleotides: TGTGCCAGCAGCTTAGCTTTGTCGGCTAGTGGCGAGCAGTACTTC. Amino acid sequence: CASSLALSASGEQYF.

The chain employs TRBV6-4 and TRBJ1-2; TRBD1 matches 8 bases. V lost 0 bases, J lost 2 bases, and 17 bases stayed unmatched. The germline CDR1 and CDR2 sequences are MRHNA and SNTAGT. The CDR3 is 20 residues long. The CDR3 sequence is CASSDSPWGSPGQVNYGYTF. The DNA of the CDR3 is TGTGCCAGCAGTGACTCGCCCTGGGGGTCTCCGGGACAGGTGAACTATGGCTACACCTTC.

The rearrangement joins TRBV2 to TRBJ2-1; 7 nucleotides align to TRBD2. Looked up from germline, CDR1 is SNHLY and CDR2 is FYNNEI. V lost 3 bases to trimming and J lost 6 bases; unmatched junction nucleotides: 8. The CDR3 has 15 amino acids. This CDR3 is CASSDGGSMANEQFF. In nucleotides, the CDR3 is TGTGCCAGCAGTGATGGCGGGAGTATGGCCAATGAGCAGTTCTTC.